What follows are 16 T cell receptor beta chains derived from one specimen sequenced in a study of human T cells and chemical hapten exposure. TCRdb independently ran MiXCR on the RACE reads; one entry per CDR3 protein. The sample holds approximately 52,000 distinct CDR3 sequences, around 9.4% seen once. The time point: pre-sensitization, week 0. Stated treatment: therapeutic diphenylcyclopropenone sensitization with weekly scalp DPC. The sample consisted of whole blood, taken in connection with sensitization to the hapten diphenylcyclopropenone (DPC). These receptors originate from a woman aged 40 to 50 with alopecia areata. Some clones in this sample may be carry-over from other donors' samples.

This clonotype was counted only a few times. The chain couples TRBV7-3 to TRBJ1-2, with a weak D call TRBD1 (5 bases). The length of the CDR3 is 15 residues. Per germline, CDR1 SGHTA and CDR2 FQGTGA. The V end was cut by 2 bases, the J end by 0 bases, with 10 bases between. CDR3 coding DNA: TGTGCCAGCAGCTTATCGGGGGAAACTAACTATGGCTACACCTTC. Its translation: CASSLSGETNYGYTF.

This clonotype appeared many times. The rearrangement joins TRBV7-2 to TRBJ1-1; a weak D match, TRBD1 (6 bases). Trimming took 7 bases from V and 1 from J, leaving 13 bases between them. CDR1 SGHTA and CDR2 FQGNSA come from the germline V gene. CDR3 length equals 14 residues. The CDR3 nucleotides are TGTGCCAGCACCATCCGACAGGAGAACACTGAAGCTTTCTTT. This encodes CASTIRQENTEAFF.

In DNA form, the CDR3 reads TGTGCCAGCCAACGGCGAGGTTGGGACACTGAAGCTTTCTTT. Residues: CASQRRGWDTEAFF. The gene calls are TRBV28 and TRBJ1-1, with D unclear. The CDR3 runs to 14 residues. Trimming pared 8 bases from V and 3 bases from J, leaving 16 bases between. Germline assignment: CDR1 MDHEN and CDR2 SYDVKM.

This clonotype was detected many times. This sequence joins TRBV7-2 and TRBJ1-1; D is unresolved. Germline loops: CDR1 SGHTA, CDR2 FQGNSA. This CDR3 spans 15 amino acids. V was trimmed by 1 base and J by 1 base, leaving 10 bases between them. DNA of the CDR3: TGTGCCAGCAGCTTAGAAGTAGGACCGAACACTGAAGCTTTCTTT. Its protein is CASSLEVGPNTEAFF.

The chain joins TRBV7-6 to TRBJ2-7; 8 nucleotides match TRBD1. The CDR3 is made up of 15 amino acids. Germline loops: CDR1 SGHVS, CDR2 FNYEAQ. Trimming removed 10 bases from V and 0 bases from J; junction bases left unmatched: 11. The CDR3 loop is CANKKDRGSSYEQYF. In DNA form, the CDR3 reads TGTGCCAACAAAAAAGACAGGGGTAGCTCCTACGAGCAGTACTTC.

The CDR3 here is CASSYLTTDTQYF. The CDR3 DNA sequence: TGTGCCAGCAGCTACCTTACAACAGATACGCAGTATTTT. The rearrangement links TRBV2 to TRBJ2-3; D unclear. The CDR3 contains 13 residues. Trimming left V 6 bases short and J 3 bases short, with 10 bases between. Germline values: CDR1 SNHLY, CDR2 FYNNEI.

This clonotype was found many times. The rearrangement joins TRBV5-1 to TRBJ1-1, with D tentatively TRBD1 (6 bases). The CDR3 loop spans 13 amino acids. V gave up 4 bases and J gave up 3 bases, with 10 bases separating them. Germline V CDR1 and CDR2: SGHRS, YFSETQ. CDR3 DNA: TGCGCCAGCAGCCCAGGACAGTACACTGAAGCTTTCTTT. Protein sequence: CASSPGQYTEAFF.

This clonotype was recorded a few times. V and J are TRBV12-3 or TRBV12-4 and TRBJ2-3; D call uncertain. The CDR3 extends over 15 amino acids. Trimming stripped 6 bases from V and 4 bases from J, with 17 bases between. The CDR3 nucleotides are TGTGCCAGCAGGATAACTCCACACGTTCCAGATACGCAGTATTTT. This encodes CASRITPHVPDTQYF.

This clonotype has a count of ten or more. The CDR3 protein is CASSFYAGGLVGETQYF. CDR3 in DNA: TGTGCCAGCAGTTTTTATGCGGGGGGCCTGGTTGGAGAGACCCAGTACTTC. This chain joins TRBV28 and TRBJ2-5; 8 nucleotides match TRBD2. Germline V lookup: CDR1 MDHEN, CDR2 SYDVKM. The CDR3 is 17 amino acids. The ends lost 3 bases at V and 4 bases at J; junction bases unmatched: 13. The full variable domain, rest sourced from reference TRBV28 and TRBJ2-5, is DVKVTQSSRYLVKRTGEKVFLECVQDMDHENMFWYRQDPGLGLRLIYFSYDVKMKEKGDIPEGYSVSREKKERFSLILESASTNQTSMYLCASSFYAGGLVGETQYFGPGTRLLVL.

This clonotype was counted many times. This CDR3 reads CASSPLISGASGNTIYF. The CDR3 nucleotides are TGTGCCAGCAGCCCTCTCATCAGTGGGGCCTCTGGAAACACCATATATTTT. The chain links TRBV7-3 to TRBJ1-3, with D maybe TRBD1 (5 bases). Deletions cut 5 bases from V and 0 bases from J, with 17 bases between. This CDR3 contains 17 residues. The germline CDR1 and CDR2 sequences are SGHTA and FQGTGA.

This clonotype was detected ten times or more. The V gene is TRBV11-2, the J gene TRBJ2-3; 8 bases line up with TRBD2. V was pared by 1 base and J by 6 bases, with 9 bases of the junction left unmatched. The CDR3 sequence is 16 residues long. In germline, CDR1 is SGHAT, CDR2 FQNNGV. CDR3 protein: CASSLGTSRGRDTQYF. In DNA form, the CDR3 reads TGTGCCAGCAGCTTAGGGACTAGCCGGGGGAGGGATACGCAGTATTTT.

This clonotype appeared many times. The chain links TRBV4-2 to TRBJ1-5; unclear D gene. Trimming took off 0 bases at V and 5 bases at J, with 11 bases between the two ends. This CDR3 has 15 residues. Germline assignment: CDR1 LGHNA and CDR2 YNFKEQ. As DNA, the CDR3 is TGTGCCAGCAGCCAAGATCCCGCCTCCTATCAGCCCCAGCATTTT. Encoded protein: CASSQDPASYQPQHF.

Ten or more counts support this clonotype. The chain recombines TRBV29-1 with TRBJ2-3; 7 bases map to TRBD1. The ends lost 3 bases at V and 7 bases at J; junction bases unmatched: 10. Germline V CDR1 and CDR2: SQVTM, ANQGSEA. The CDR3 consists of 14 residues. CDR3 amino acids: CSVERQGVEYTQYF. For the CDR3, the DNA is TGCAGCGTTGAGAGGCAGGGGGTGGAGTATACGCAGTATTTT.

This clonotype was seen at least ten times. The J gene is TRBJ2-7, the V gene TRBV7-3, with TRBD2 matching over 10 bases. This CDR3 is built from 15 residues. V was pared by 3 bases and J by 1 base, with 3 bases of the junction left unmatched. CDR1 and CDR2 (germline): SGHTA, FQGTGA. CDR3 sequence reads: CASSFLAGASYEQYF. CDR3 nucleotide sequence: TGTGCCAGCAGCTTCCTAGCGGGAGCTTCCTACGAGCAGTACTTC. Full variable domain (outside the CDR3, taken from reference TRBV7-3 and TRBJ2-7): GAGVSQTPSNKVTEKGKYVELRCDPISGHTALYWYRQSLGQGPEFLIYFQGTGAADDSGLPNDRFFAVRPEGSVSTLKIQRTERGDSAVYLCASSFLAGASYEQYFGPGTRLTVT.

This clonotype showed up many times. This chain connects TRBV18 to TRBJ2-7; D is possibly TRBD1 (5 bases). The CDR3 consists of 16 residues. V gave up 2 bases and J gave up 1 base, with 15 bases separating them. Germline V lookup: CDR1 KGHSH, CDR2 LQKENI. The CDR3 DNA reads TGTGCCAGCTCACCATCTCTCACAGGCTTTTCCTACGAGCAGTACTTC. Translating it yields CASSPSLTGFSYEQYF.

This clonotype was counted only a few times. The V gene is TRBV20-1, the J gene TRBJ2-1; D gene uncertain. Trimming pared 8 bases from V and 0 bases from J, leaving 11 bases between. CDR3 length: 13 residues. Germline V CDR1 and CDR2: DFQATT, SNEGSKA (reference sequence). CDR3 coding DNA: TGCAGTCCCTTTTTCAGCTCCTACAATGAGCAGTTCTTC. Amino acid sequence: CSPFFSSYNEQFF.